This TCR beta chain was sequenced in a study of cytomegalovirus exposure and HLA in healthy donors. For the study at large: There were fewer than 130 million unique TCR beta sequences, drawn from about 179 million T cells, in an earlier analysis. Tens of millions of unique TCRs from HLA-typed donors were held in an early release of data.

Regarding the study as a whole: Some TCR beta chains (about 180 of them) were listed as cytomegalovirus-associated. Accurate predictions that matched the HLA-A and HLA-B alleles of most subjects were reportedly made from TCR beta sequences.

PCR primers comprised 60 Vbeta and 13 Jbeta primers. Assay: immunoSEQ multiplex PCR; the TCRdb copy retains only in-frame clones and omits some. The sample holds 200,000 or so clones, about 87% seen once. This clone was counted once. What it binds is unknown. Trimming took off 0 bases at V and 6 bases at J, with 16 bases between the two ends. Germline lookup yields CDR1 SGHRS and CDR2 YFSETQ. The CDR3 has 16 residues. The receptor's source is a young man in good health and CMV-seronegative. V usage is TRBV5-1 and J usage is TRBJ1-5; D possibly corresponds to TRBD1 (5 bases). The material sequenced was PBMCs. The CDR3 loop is CASSLAGSDQGQPQHF. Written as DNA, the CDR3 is TGCGCCAGCAGCTTGGCCGGCTCAGACCAGGGTCAGCCCCAGCATTTT.